The 8 T cell receptor beta chains given below trace back to one sample, sequenced in a study of cytomegalovirus exposure and HLA in healthy donors. PCR amplification relied on 60 Vbeta primers (plus 13 Jbeta primers). Measured with immunoSEQ multiplex PCR; TCRdb has only the in-frame clones, and not every one. The sample has under 200,000 clones; the top ten hold about 6.5%. The sample comprised PBMCs. Receptor source: a man younger than 45 in good health and CMV-seronegative.

V usage is TRBV4-3 and J usage is TRBJ2-7; D is possibly TRBD2 (5 bases). With 0 bases removed from V and 2 bases from J, the gap between germline ends came to 17 bases. CDR3 length: 17 amino acids. Germline V gives CDR1 LGHNA, CDR2 YSLEER. CDR3 amino acids: CASSQEGPAVGTYEQYF. In DNA form, the CDR3 reads TGCGCCAGCAGCCAAGAAGGGCCGGCAGTCGGGACCTACGAGCAGTACTTC.

V gene TRBV2 combines with J gene TRBJ2-7; TRBD2 might be the D (5 bases). In germline, CDR1 is SNHLY, CDR2 FYNNEI. Trimming pared 5 bases from V and 5 bases from J, leaving 16 bases between. This CDR3 spans 14 amino acids. CDR3 loop: CASSTSGYPHEQYF. The CDR3 DNA reads as TGTGCCAGCAGTACCTCGGGATATCCACACGAGCAGTACTTC.

This chain uses TRBV18 with TRBJ1-6, with 9 bases that match TRBD1. This CDR3 has 14 amino acids. Germline values: CDR1 KGHSH, CDR2 LQKENI. Trimming at V came to 2 bases and at J to 7 bases, leaving 0 bases not matched to a gene. CDR3 coding DNA: TGTGCCAGCTCACCAGGGACAGGGAATTCACCCCTCCACTTT. Amino acid sequence: CASSPGTGNSPLHF. Drawing the rest from reference TRBV18 and TRBJ1-6, the complete variable domain is NAGVMQNPRHLVRRRGQEARLRCSPMKGHSHVYWYRQLPEEGLKFMVYLQKENIIDESGMPKERFSAEFPKEGPSILRIQQVVRGDSAAYFCASSPGTGNSPLHFGNGTRLTVT.

This chain connects TRBV9 to TRBJ2-5; TRBD2 matches at 9 bases. Trimming took 3 bases from V and 4 from J; bases not matched to a gene: 7. Germline assignment: CDR1 SGDLS and CDR2 YYNGEE. This CDR3 has 15 amino acids. The CDR3: CASSEQAGGGETQYF. For the CDR3, the DNA is TGTGCCAGCAGCGAGCAAGCGGGGGGAGGAGAGACCCAGTACTTC.

The chain uses TRBV7-8 and TRBJ1-1, with 9 nucleotides matching TRBD1. With 6 bases clipped from V and 1 base from J, the junction kept 9 bases outside the gene matches. The CDR3 spans 16 residues. Looked up from germline, CDR1 is SGHVS and CDR2 is FQNEAQ. CDR3 residues: CASRLTGGKSNTEAFF. As DNA, the CDR3 is TGTGCCAGCAGGTTGACAGGGGGTAAATCGAACACTGAAGCTTTCTTT.

V is TRBV10-3 and J is TRBJ1-2, with 9 bases aligning to TRBD1. The junction had 14 bases not matched to a gene; V was cut back by 10 bases and J by 8 bases. The CDR3 loop spans 14 amino acids. Per the germline V gene, CDR1 is ENHRY and CDR2 is SYGVKD. CDR3 sequence reads: CATRDREGRDGYTF. The CDR3 DNA follows: TGTGCCACCCGGGACAGGGAAGGGAGAGACGGCTACACCTTC.

The rearrangement joins TRBV10-2 to TRBJ2-6; D is possibly TRBD2 (6 bases). Trimming removed 2 bases at V and 2 bases at J, with 13 bases between. There are 17 residues in the CDR3. Germline CDR1 reads WSHSY; CDR2 reads SAAADI. The CDR3 loop is CASSELGGRTGANVLTF. The CDR3 coding sequence is TGCGCCAGCAGTGAGCTTGGGGGGAGGACTGGGGCCAACGTCCTGACTTTC.

The genes are TRBV7-2 and TRBJ2-7; TRBD1 is a possible D gene (5 bases). V was shortened by 6 bases and J by 2 bases, with 17 bases between the two germline ends. The CDR3 is 15 amino acids. Per germline, CDR1 SGHTA and CDR2 FQGNSA. CDR3 region: CASSRDRTETYEQYF. The DNA of the CDR3 is TGTGCCAGCAGTCGAGACAGAACTGAAACCTACGAGCAGTACTTC. Complete variable domain (other parts from reference TRBV7-2 and TRBJ2-7): GAGVSQSPSNKVTEKGKDVELRCDPISGHTALYWYRQSLGQGLEFLIYFQGNSAPDKSGLPSDRFSAERTGGSVSTLTIQRTQQEDSAVYLCASSRDRTETYEQYFGPGTRLTVT.